Shown below are 13 T cell receptor beta chains from a single sample sequenced in a study of blood T cell repertoires in COVID-19. Sequencing was performed with immunoSEQ multiplex PCR; in TCRdb, only in-frame clones are kept and a portion is missing. This table has around 120,000 clones, about 87% appearing once. The sample was peripheral blood. These receptor sequences come from a woman between 65 and 79 years old with acute or convalescent COVID-19.

The genes are TRBV7-9 and TRBJ2-1; 13 positions agree with TRBD2. CDR3 size: 15 residues. The germline V gene encodes CDR1 SEHNR and CDR2 FQNEAQ (reference sequence). Trimming cost V 10 bases and J 2 bases; bases outside gene matches: 5. The CDR3 reads CATGLAGAPYNEQFF. CDR3 sequence (DNA): TGTGCCACCGGACTAGCGGGGGCCCCCTACAATGAGCAGTTCTTC.

The V gene is TRBV5-1, the J gene TRBJ2-3; D possibly corresponds to TRBD2 (6 bases). The V and J ends lost 3 bases and 0 bases respectively, with 14 bases between them. The CDR3 loop spans 16 amino acids. CDR1 is SGHRS and CDR2 is YFSETQ in the germline V gene. For the CDR3, the DNA is TGCGCCAGCAGCTCCGGGACTTCCCAAAGCACAGATACGCAGTATTTT. Its translation is CASSSGTSQSTDTQYF.

Points on this clone: This sample also contains other DNA sequences that code for the same CDR3. The chain carries TRBV30 and TRBJ1-3; no definite D call. V was trimmed by 5 bases and J by 4 bases, leaving 6 bases between them. This CDR3 has 11 residues. Germline lookup yields CDR1 GTSNPN and CDR2 SVGIG (reference sequence). In DNA form, the CDR3 reads TGTGCCTGGTCTTCGGGAAACACCATATATTTT. Translation gives CAWSSGNTIYF. The full variable domain, its missing parts supplied by reference TRBV30 and TRBJ1-3, is SQTIHQWPATLVQPVGSPLSLECTVEGTSNPNLYWYRQAAGRGLQLLFYSVGIGQISSEVPQNLSASRPQDRQFILSSKKLLLSDSGFYLCAWSSGNTIYFGEGSWLTVV.

The V call is TRBV15, the J call TRBJ2-1; 11 bases match TRBD2. After removal of 0 bases from V and 15 bases from J, the junction contained 7 bases not matched to a gene. CDR3 length: 14 amino acids. CDR1 is LNHNV and CDR2 is YYDKDF in the germline V gene (reference sequence). Here the CDR3 DNA reads TGTGCCACCAGCAGAGATTTTGGGCTAGCGGGGGGGTTCTTC. It encodes CATSRDFGLAGGFF. Based on the CDR3 plus reference TRBV15 and TRBJ2-1, the full variable domain is DAMVIQNPRYQVTQFGKPVTLSCSQTLNHNVMYWYQQKSSQAPKLLFHYYDKDFNNEADTPDNFQSRRPNTSFCFLDIRSPGLGDTAMYLCATSRDFGLAGGFFGPGTRLTVL.

In nucleotides, the CDR3 is TGTGCCAGCAGTTTCCAGCAGGTCGTCTCGTGGGCTCCCTATGGCTACACCTTC. Its translation: CASSFQQVVSWAPYGYTF. The J gene is TRBJ1-2, the V gene TRBV28; D not certain. The V gene lost 3 bases and the J gene lost 4 bases, with 24 bases spanning the gap. The germline V gene has CDR1 MDHEN and CDR2 SYDVKM. This CDR3 comprises 18 residues.

J is TRBJ2-2 and V is TRBV2, with D perhaps matching TRBD1 (6 bases). Per germline, CDR1 SNHLY and CDR2 FYNNEI. This CDR3 spans 14 amino acids. V shed 1 base and J shed 4 bases, with 7 bases lying between them. The CDR3 protein is CASSEVRGTGELFF. The DNA of the CDR3 is TGTGCCAGCAGTGAAGTCAGGGGCACCGGGGAGCTGTTTTTT.

The chain employs TRBV5-1 and TRBJ1-3, with D hard to call. V shed 4 bases and J shed 0 bases, with 17 bases lying between them. The CDR3 spans 17 residues. Germline CDR1 is SGHRS and CDR2 is YFSETQ. CDR3 coding DNA: TGCGCCAGCAGCCTCGCCGGGCATCGGGACTCTGGAAACACCATATATTTT. Protein product: CASSLAGHRDSGNTIYF.

The chain uses TRBV18 and TRBJ1-6, with 8 bases identical to TRBD1. The V gene end was trimmed by 3 bases and the J gene end by 7 bases; junction bases not matched to a gene: 5. The length of the CDR3 is 15 residues. Germline CDR1 reads KGHSH; CDR2 reads LQKENI. CDR3 loop: CASSPRGQVNSPLHF. CDR3 nucleotides: TGTGCCAGCTCACCTCGGGGACAGGTGAATTCACCCCTCCACTTT. Together with reference TRBV18 and TRBJ1-6, the CDR3 gives the full variable domain: NAGVMQNPRHLVRRRGQEARLRCSPMKGHSHVYWYRQLPEEGLKFMVYLQKENIIDESGMPKERFSAEFPKEGPSILRIQQVVRGDSAAYFCASSPRGQVNSPLHFGNGTRLTVT.

There are a few counts of this clone. This may stem from a read error, because a much larger clone lies one nucleotide away. Other DNA sequences of this sample code for an identical CDR3. CDR3 residues: CPSSRGGATEAFF. DNA for the CDR3: TGCCCCAGCAGCCGGGGGGGGGCTACTGAAGCTTTCTTT. The J gene is TRBJ1-1, the V gene TRBV11-3, with a weak D call TRBD1 (6 bases). The CDR3 covers 13 residues. Germline V gene sequence: CDR1 SGHNT, CDR2 YENEEA.

The chain carries TRBV27 and TRBJ2-1; 9 bases fit TRBD1. Germline lookup yields CDR1 MNHEY and CDR2 SMNVEV (reference sequence). The V segment lost 0 bases and the J segment 5 bases; nucleotides outside the gene matches: 11. The CDR3 spans 18 residues. The CDR3 DNA is TGTGCCAGCAGTTTATCAAAACGACTGGGACAGGGTCACAATGAGCAGTTCTTC. This sequence encodes CASSLSKRLGQGHNEQFF.

This chain joins TRBV30 and TRBJ1-4; tentative D call: TRBD1 (5 bases). V lost 1 base and J lost 4, with 10 bases in between. Germline CDR1 reads GTSNPN; CDR2 reads SVGIG (reference sequence). This CDR3 comprises 14 residues. CDR3: CAWSGLGLNEKLFF. CDR3 DNA: TGTGCCTGGAGTGGCTTGGGGCTTAATGAAAAACTGTTTTTT.

The chain links TRBV4-2 to TRBJ2-7; TRBD1 agrees at 8 bases. V dropped 4 bases and J dropped 0; count of bases not matched to a gene: 5. The germline V gene has CDR1 LGHNA and CDR2 YNFKEQ. The CDR3 totals 15 residues. The CDR3 region is CASSPGQASSYEQYF. The CDR3, as DNA: TGTGCCAGCAGCCCGGGACAGGCGAGCTCCTACGAGCAGTACTTC.

The chain links TRBV30 to TRBJ1-3, with 12 nucleotides matching TRBD1. J was trimmed by 2 bases and V by 2 bases; bases with no gene match: 7. The CDR3 consists of 17 residues. The V gene's germline CDR1 is GTSNPN and CDR2 SVGIG (reference sequence). CDR3 sequence reads: CAWSSGQGASAGNTIYF. As DNA, the CDR3 is TGTGCCTGGAGTTCGGGACAGGGGGCCTCCGCTGGAAACACCATATATTTT.